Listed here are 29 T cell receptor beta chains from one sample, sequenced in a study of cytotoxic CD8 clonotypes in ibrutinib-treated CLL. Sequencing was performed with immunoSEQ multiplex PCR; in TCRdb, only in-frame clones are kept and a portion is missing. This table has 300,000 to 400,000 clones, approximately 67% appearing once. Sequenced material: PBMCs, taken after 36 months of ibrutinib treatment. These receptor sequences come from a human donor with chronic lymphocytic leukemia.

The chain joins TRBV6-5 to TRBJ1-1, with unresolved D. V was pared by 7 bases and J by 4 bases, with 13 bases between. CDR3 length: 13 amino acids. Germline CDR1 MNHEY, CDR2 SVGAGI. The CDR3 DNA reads TGTGCCAGCACCTTTAGTACTTCCACTGAAGCTTTCTTT. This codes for CASTFSTSTEAFF.

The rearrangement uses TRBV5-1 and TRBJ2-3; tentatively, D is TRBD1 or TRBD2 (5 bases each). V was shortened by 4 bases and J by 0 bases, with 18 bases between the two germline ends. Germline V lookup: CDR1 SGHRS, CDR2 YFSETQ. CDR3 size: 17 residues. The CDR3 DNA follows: TGCGCCAGCAGCGGCCCCGGGGCAGCCACTAGCACAGATACGCAGTATTTT. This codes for CASSGPGAATSTDTQYF. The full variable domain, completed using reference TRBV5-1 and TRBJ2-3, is KAGVTQTPRYLIKTRGQQVTLSCSPISGHRSVSWYQQTPGQGLQFLFEYFSETQRNKGNFPGRFSGRQFSNSRSEMNVSTLELGDSALYLCASSGPGAATSTDTQYFGPGTRLTVL.

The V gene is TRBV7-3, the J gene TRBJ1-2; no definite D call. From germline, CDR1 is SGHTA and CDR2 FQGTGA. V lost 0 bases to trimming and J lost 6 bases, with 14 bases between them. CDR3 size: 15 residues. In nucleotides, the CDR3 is TGTGCCAGCAGCTTAACGGGTCCAGGTCGGGATGGCTACACCTTC. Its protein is CASSLTGPGRDGYTF.

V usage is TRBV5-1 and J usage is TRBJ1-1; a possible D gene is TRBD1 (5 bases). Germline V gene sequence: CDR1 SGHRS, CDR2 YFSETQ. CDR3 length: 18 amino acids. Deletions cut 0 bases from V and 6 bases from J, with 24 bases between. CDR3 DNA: TGCGCCAGCAGCTTGGGCCTGAGGGCAGGGCCCCTTTTCGCTGAAGCTTTCTTT. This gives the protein CASSLGLRAGPLFAEAFF. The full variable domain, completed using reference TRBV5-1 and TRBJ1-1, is KAGVTQTPRYLIKTRGQQVTLSCSPISGHRSVSWYQQTPGQGLQFLFEYFSETQRNKGNFPGRFSGRQFSNSRSEMNVSTLELGDSALYLCASSLGLRAGPLFAEAFFGQGTRLTVV.

In DNA, the CDR3 is TGCAGCGATGGGGTCCGCGGCACAGATACGCAGTATTTT. This translates into CSDGVRGTDTQYF. This chain links TRBV29-1 with TRBJ2-3; D call uncertain. Trimming took off 7 bases at V and 1 base at J, with 12 bases between the two ends. CDR1 and CDR2 (germline): SQVTM, ANQGSEA. CDR3 length: 13 amino acids.

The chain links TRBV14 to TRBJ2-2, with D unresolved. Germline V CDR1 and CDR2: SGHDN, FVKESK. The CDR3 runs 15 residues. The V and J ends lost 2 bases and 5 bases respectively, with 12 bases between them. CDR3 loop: CASSQYGLGTGELFF. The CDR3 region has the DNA TGTGCCAGCAGCCAATACGGGTTAGGGACCGGGGAGCTGTTTTTT.

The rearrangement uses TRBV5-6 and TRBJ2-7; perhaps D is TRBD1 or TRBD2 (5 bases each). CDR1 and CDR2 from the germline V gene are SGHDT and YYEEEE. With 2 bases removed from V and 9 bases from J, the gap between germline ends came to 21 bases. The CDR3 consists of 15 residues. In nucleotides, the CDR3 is TGTGCCAGCAGCTTATCGGGACGGCCGGGACGATGGCAGTACTTC. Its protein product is CASSLSGRPGRWQYF.

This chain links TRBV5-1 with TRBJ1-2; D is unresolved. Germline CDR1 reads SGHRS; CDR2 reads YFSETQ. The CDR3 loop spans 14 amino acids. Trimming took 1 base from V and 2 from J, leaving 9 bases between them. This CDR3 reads CASSLNSQNYGYTF. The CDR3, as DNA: TGCGCCAGCAGCTTGAATAGTCAAAACTATGGCTACACCTTC.

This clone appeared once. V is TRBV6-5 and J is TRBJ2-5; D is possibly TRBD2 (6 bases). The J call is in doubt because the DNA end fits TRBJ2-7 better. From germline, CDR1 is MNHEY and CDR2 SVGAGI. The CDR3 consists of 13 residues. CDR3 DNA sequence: TGTGCCAGTGTAACCGGGAGAAACTACGAGCAGTACTTC. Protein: CASVTGRNYEQYF.

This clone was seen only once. CDR3 bases: TGTGCCAGCAGCGTAGGGAGACTAGCGGGGTACAATGAGCAGTTCTTC. This codes for CASSVGRLAGYNEQFF. The chain is built from TRBV9 and TRBJ2-1; 11 bases match TRBD2. The CDR3 spans 16 residues. V lost 0 bases and J lost 4; bases outside the gene matches: 3. Germline-derived CDR1 and CDR2 are SGDLS and YYNGEE. The full variable domain, with the rest looked up from reference TRBV9 and TRBJ2-1, is DSGVTQTPKHLITATGQRVTLRCSPRSGDLSVYWYQQSLDQGLQFLIQYYNGEERAKGNILERFSAQQFPDLHSELNLSSLELGDSALYFCASSVGRLAGYNEQFFGPGTRLTVL.

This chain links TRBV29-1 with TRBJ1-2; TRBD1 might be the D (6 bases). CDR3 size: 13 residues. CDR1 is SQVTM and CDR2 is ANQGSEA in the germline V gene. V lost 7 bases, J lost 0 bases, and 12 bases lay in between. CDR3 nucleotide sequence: TGCAGCGGTGCACAGGGAGCTAACTATGGCTACACCTTC. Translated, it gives CSGAQGANYGYTF.

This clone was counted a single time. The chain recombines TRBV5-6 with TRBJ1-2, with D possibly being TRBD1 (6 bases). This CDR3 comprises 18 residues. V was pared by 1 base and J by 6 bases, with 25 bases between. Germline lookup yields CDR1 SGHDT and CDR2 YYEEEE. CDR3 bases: TGTGCCAGCAGCTTGTCCAGACATGGTTCTACAGGGAAGAATGGCTACACCTTC. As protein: CASSLSRHGSTGKNGYTF.

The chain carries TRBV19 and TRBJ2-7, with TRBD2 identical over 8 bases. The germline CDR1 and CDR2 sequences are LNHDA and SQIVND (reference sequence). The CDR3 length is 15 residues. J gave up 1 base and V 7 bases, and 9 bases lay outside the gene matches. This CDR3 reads CASKESGSFSYEQYF. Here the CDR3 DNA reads TGTGCCAGTAAAGAGAGCGGGAGTTTTTCCTACGAGCAGTACTTC. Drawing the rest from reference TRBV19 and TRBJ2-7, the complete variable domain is DGGITQSPKYLFRKEGQNVTLSCEQNLNHDAMYWYRQDPGQGLRLIYYSQIVNDFQKGDIAEGYSVSREKKESFPLTVTSAQKNPTAFYLCASKESGSFSYEQYFGPGTRLTVT.

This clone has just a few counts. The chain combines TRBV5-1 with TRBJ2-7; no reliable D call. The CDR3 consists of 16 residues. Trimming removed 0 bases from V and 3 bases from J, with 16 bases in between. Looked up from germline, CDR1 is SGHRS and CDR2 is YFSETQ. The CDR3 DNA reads TGCGCCAGCAGCTTGGCCGGGCCCCCCGTGCACTACGAGCAGTACTTC. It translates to CASSLAGPPVHYEQYF.

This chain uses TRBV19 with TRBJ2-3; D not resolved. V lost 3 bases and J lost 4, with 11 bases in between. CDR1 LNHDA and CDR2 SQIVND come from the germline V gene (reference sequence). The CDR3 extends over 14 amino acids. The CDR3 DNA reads TGTGCCAGTAGTATCAGCATAGGCTCAGATACGCAGTATTTT. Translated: CASSISIGSDTQYF.

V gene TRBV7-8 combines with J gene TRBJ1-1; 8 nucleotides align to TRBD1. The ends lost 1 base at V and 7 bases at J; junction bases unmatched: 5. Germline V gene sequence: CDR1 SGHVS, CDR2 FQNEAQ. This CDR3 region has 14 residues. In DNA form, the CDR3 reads TGTGCCAGCAGCTTAGACAGGGGGGCCCTTGAAGCTTTCTTT. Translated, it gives CASSLDRGALEAFF.

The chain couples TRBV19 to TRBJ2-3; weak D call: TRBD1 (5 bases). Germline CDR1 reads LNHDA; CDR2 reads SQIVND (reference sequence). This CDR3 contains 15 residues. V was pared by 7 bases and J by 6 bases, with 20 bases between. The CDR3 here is CASKPGPGSGDTQYF. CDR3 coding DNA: TGTGCCAGTAAGCCAGGGCCAGGGTCAGGCGATACGCAGTATTTT.

CDR3 sequence reads: CASSSWIDRAEAFF. CDR3 in DNA: TGCGCCAGCAGCTCCTGGATAGACAGAGCTGAAGCTTTCTTT. The J gene is TRBJ1-1, the V gene TRBV5-1; possibly TRBD1 for D (5 bases). The V end lost 3 bases, the J end lost 6 bases, and 15 bases lay between the germline ends. This CDR3 contains 14 residues. The germline gives CDR1 SGHRS, CDR2 YFSETQ. Using reference TRBV5-1 and TRBJ1-1 for the parts outside the CDR3, the full variable domain is KAGVTQTPRYLIKTRGQQVTLSCSPISGHRSVSWYQQTPGQGLQFLFEYFSETQRNKGNFPGRFSGRQFSNSRSEMNVSTLELGDSALYLCASSSWIDRAEAFFGQGTRLTVV.

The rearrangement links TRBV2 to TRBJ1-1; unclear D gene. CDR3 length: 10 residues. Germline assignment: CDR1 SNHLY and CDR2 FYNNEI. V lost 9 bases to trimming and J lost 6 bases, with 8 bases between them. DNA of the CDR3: TGTGCCAGTAGGGATCCTGAAGCTTTCTTT. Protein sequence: CASRDPEAFF.

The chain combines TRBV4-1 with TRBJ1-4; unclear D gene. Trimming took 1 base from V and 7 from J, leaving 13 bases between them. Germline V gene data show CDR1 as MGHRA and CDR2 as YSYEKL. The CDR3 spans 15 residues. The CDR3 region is CASSQVSVDAEKLFF. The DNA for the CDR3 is TGCGCCAGCAGCCAAGTATCAGTAGACGCTGAAAAACTGTTTTTT.

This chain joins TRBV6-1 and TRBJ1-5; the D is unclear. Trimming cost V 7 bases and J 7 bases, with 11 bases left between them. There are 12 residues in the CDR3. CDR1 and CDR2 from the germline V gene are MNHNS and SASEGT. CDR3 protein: CASNYGSQPQHF. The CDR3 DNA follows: TGTGCCAGCAACTACGGATCCCAGCCCCAGCATTTT.

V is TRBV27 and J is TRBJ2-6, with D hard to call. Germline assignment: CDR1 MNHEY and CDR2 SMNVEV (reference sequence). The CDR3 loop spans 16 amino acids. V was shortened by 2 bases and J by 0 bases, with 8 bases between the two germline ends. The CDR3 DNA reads TGTGCCAGCAGTTTAGTTGGGTTCTCTGGGGCCAACGTCCTGACTTTC. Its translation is CASSLVGFSGANVLTF.

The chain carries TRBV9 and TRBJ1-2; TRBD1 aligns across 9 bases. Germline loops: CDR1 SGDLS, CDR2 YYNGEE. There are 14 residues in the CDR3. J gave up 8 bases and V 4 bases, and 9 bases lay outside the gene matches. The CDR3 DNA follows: TGTGCCAGCAGCACTCGGACAGGGGTTGGCGGCTACACCTTC. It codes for CASSTRTGVGGYTF.

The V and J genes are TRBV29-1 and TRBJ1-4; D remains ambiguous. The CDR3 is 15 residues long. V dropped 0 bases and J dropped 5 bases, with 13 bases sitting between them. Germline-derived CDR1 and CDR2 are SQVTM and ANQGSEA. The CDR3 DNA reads TGCAGCGTTGAAGAGGGCCCGGTGTCAAATGAAAAACTGTTTTTT. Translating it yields CSVEEGPVSNEKLFF.

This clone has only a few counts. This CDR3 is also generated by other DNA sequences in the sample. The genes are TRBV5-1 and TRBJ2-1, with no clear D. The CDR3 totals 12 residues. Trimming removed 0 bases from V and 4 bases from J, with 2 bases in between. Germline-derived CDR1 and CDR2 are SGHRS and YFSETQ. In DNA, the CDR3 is TGCGCCAGCAGCTTGGCTTACAATGAGCAGTTCTTC. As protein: CASSLAYNEQFF.

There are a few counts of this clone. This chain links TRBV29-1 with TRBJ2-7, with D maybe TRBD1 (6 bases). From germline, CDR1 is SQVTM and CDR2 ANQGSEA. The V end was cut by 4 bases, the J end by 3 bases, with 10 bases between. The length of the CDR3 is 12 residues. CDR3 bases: TGCAGCGTTGGGAGCAGGGGCTACGAGCAGTACTTC. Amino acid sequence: CSVGSRGYEQYF.

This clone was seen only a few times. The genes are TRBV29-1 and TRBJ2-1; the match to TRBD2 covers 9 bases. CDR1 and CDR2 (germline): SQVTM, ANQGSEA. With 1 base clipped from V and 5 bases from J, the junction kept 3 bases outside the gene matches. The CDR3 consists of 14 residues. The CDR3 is CSVEGLAEDNEQFF. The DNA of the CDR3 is TGCAGCGTTGAAGGACTAGCGGAAGACAATGAGCAGTTCTTC.

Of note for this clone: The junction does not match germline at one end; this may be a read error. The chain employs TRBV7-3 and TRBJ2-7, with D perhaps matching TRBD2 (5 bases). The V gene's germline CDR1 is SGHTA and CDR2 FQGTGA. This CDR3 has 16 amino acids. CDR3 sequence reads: CASSQVRGFITYEQYF. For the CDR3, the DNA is TGCGCCAGCAGCCAAGTTAGAGGGTTCATTACCTACGAGCAGTACTTC.

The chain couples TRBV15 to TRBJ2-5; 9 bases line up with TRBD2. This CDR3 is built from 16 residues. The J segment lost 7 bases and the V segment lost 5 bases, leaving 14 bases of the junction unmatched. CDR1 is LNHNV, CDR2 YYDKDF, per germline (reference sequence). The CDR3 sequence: CATSQGGGRVFGTQYF. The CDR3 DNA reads TGTGCCACCAGCCAAGGGGGCGGGAGGGTATTTGGGACCCAGTACTTC.